This T cell receptor (beta chain) stems from a study of T cells in Graves' hyperthyroidism and ophthalmopathy. The germline V gene encodes CDR1 WSHSY and CDR2 SAAADI. Between the trimmed V and J ends, which lost 7 bases and 3 bases, there was a span of 10 bases. The length of the CDR3 is 13 residues. There were TCR beta CDR3 regions amplified from RNA transcripts. Primed by the HTBI set, a first-round RT-PCR was run on the TCR CDR3. TCRdb analysed the multiplex PCR reads with MiXCR anew, one entry per CDR3 protein. The sample holds about 350,000 distinct CDR3 sequences, approximately 15% seen once. Source material: blood. The sequence was collected from a woman aged 25 to 39 with Graves' hyperthyroidism. The V and J genes are TRBV10-2 and TRBJ1-5; D is unclear. The CDR3 protein is CASTPGPNQPQHF. CDR3 nucleotides: TGCGCCAGCACGCCGGGCCCCAATCAGCCCCAGCATTTT.